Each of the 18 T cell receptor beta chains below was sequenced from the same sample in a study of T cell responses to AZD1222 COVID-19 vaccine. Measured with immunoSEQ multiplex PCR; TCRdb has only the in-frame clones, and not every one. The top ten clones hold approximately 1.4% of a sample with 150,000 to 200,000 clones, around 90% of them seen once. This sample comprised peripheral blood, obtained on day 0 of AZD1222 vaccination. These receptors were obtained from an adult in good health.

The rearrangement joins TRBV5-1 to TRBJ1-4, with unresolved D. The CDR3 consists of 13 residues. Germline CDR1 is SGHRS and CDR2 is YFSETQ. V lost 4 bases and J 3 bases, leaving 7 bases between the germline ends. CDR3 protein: CASSLAPNEKLFF. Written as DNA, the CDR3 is TGCGCCAGCAGCCTGGCCCCTAATGAAAAACTGTTTTTT.

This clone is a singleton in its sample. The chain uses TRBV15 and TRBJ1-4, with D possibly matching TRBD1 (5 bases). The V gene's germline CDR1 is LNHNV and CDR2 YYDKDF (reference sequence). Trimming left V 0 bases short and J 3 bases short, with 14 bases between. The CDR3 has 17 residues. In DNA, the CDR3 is TGTGCCACCAGCAGAGACCCTCGGGGGATAGCTAATGAAAAACTGTTTTTT. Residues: CATSRDPRGIANEKLFF.

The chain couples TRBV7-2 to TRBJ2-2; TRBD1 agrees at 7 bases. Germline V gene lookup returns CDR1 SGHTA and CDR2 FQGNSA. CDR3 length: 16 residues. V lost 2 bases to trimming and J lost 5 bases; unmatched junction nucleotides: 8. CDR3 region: CASSLWGTAETGELFF. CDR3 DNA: TGTGCCAGCAGCTTATGGGGGACAGCCGAAACCGGGGAGCTGTTTTTT.

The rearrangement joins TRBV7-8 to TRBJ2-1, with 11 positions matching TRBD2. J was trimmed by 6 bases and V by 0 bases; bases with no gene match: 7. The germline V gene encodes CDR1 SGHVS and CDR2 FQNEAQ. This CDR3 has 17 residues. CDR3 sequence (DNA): TGTGCCAGCAGCTTAGCAAATAGCGGGAGGGTTGGCAATGAGCAGTTCTTC. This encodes CASSLANSGRVGNEQFF.

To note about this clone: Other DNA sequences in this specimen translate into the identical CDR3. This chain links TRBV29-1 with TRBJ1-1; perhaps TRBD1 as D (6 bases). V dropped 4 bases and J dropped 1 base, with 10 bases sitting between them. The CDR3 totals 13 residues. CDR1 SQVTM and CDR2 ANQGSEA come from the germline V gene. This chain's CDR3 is CSVVRGQNTEAFF. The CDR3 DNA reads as TGCAGCGTTGTTCGGGGGCAGAACACTGAAGCTTTCTTT.

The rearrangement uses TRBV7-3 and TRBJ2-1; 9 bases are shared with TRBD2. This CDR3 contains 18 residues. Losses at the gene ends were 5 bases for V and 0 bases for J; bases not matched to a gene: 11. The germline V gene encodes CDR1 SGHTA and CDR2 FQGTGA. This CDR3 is CASSPSPTSGSSYNEQFF. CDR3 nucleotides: TGTGCCAGCAGCCCTAGCCCGACTAGCGGTAGCTCCTACAATGAGCAGTTCTTC.

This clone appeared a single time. CDR3 coding DNA: TGTGCCAGCACAGGGGCAGGGTATGGCTACACCTTC. Its translation: CASTGAGYGYTF. This sequence joins TRBV28 and TRBJ1-2, with D possibly matching TRBD1 (6 bases). The CDR3 runs 12 residues. Germline loops: CDR1 MDHEN, CDR2 SYDVKM. With 7 bases removed from V and 5 bases from J, the gap between germline ends came to 11 bases.

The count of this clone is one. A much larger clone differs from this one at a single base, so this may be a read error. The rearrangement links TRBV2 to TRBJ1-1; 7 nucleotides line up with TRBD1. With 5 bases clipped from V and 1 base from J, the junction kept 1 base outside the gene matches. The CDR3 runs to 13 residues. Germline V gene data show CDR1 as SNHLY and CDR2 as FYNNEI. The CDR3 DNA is TGTGCCAGCAGTAGGGGGCAGAACACTGAAGCTTTCTTT. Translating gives CASSRGQNTEAFF. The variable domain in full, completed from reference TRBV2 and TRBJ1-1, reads EPEVTQTPSHQVTQMGQEVILRCVPISNHLYFYWYRQILGQKVEFLVSFYNNEISEKSEIFDDQFSVERPDGSNFTLKIRSTKLEDSAMYFCASSRGQNTEAFFGQGTRLTVV.

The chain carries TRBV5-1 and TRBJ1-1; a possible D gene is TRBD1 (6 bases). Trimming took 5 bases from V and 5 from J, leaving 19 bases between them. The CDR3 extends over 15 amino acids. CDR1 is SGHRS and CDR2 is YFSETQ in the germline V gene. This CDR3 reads CASRKGGAQGTEAFF. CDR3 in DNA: TGCGCCAGCAGAAAAGGTGGGGCCCAGGGGACTGAAGCTTTCTTT.

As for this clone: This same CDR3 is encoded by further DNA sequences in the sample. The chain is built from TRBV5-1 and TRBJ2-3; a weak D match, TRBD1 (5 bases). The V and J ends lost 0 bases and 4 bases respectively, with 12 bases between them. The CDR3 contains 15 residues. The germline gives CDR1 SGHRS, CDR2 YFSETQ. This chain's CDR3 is CASSLVGRGPDTQYF. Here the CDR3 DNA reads TGCGCCAGCAGCTTGGTAGGTAGGGGCCCAGATACGCAGTATTTT.

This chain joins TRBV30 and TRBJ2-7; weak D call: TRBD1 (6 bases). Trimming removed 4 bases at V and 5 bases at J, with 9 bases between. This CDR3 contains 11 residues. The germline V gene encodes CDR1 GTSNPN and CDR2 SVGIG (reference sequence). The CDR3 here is CAWTDSDEQYF. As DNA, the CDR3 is TGTGCCTGGACGGACAGTGACGAGCAGTACTTC.

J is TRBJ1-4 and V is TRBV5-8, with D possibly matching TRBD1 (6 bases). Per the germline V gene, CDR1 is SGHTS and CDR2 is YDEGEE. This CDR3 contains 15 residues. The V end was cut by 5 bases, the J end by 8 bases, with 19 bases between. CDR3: CASRPQGMWQEKLFF. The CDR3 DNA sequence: TGTGCCAGCAGGCCCCAGGGGATGTGGCAGGAAAAACTGTTTTTT.

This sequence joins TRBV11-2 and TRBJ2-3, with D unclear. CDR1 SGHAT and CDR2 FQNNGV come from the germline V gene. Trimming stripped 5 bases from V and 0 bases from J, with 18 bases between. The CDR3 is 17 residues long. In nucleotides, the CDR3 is TGTGCCAGCAGCCCCCTTTTCCTTACCGCCAGCACAGATACGCAGTATTTT. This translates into CASSPLFLTASTDTQYF.

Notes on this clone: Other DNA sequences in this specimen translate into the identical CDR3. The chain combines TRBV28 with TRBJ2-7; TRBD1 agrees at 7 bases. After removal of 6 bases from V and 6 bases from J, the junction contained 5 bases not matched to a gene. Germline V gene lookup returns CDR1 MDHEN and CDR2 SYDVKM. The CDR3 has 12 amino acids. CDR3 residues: CASSNRGSEQYF. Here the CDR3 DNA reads TGTGCCAGCAGCAACAGGGGAAGCGAGCAGTACTTC. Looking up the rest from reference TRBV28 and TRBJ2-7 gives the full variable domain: DVKVTQSSRYLVKRTGEKVFLECVQDMDHENMFWYRQDPGLGLRLIYFSYDVKMKEKGDIPEGYSVSREKKERFSLILESASTNQTSMYLCASSNRGSEQYFGPGTRLTVT.

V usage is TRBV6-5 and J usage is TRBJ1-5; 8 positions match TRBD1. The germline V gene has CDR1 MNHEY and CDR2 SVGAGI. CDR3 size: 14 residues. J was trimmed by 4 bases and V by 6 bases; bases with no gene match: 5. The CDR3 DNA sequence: TGTGCCAGCAGGGGGACAGGACCGAATCAGCCCCAGCATTTT. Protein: CASRGTGPNQPQHF.

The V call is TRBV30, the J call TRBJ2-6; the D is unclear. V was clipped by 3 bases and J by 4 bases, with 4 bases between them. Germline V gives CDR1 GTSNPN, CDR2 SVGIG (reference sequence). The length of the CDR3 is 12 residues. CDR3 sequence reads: CAWREGANVLTF. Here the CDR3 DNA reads TGTGCCTGGAGGGAGGGGGCCAACGTCCTGACTTTC. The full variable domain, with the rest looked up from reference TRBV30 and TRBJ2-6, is SQTIHQWPATLVQPVGSPLSLECTVEGTSNPNLYWYRQAAGRGLQLLFYSVGIGQISSEVPQNLSASRPQDRQFILSSKKLLLSDSGFYLCAWREGANVLTFGAGSRLTVL.

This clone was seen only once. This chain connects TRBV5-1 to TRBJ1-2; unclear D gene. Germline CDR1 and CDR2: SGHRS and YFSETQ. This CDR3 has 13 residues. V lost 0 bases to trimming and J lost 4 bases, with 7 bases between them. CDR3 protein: CASSLDTFYGYTF. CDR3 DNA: TGCGCCAGCAGCTTGGACACATTCTATGGCTACACCTTC.

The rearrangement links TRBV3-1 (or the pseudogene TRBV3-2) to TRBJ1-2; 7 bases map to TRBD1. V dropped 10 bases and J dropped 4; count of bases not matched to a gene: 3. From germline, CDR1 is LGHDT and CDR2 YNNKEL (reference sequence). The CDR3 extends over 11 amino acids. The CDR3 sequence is CATQGTYGYTF. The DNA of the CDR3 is TGTGCCACACAGGGGACCTATGGCTACACCTTC.